The rows below give T cell receptor beta chains drawn from one sample of a study of immune characterization of retroperitoneal liposarcoma. TCRdb processed the PCR reads anew with MiXCR; each CDR3 protein has one entry. Of fewer than 20,000 distinct CDR3 sequences listed, under 45% are singletons. The sequencing input was blood. Receptors originate from a male donor with retroperitoneal liposarcoma. CDR3s include the opening cysteine and the closing phenylalanine or tryptophan. Each record gives: CDR3 DNA, CDR3 protein, J gene, D gene, clone size, V gene. D genes are given only for firm matches. A row's size may be missing; if present it is once, few, many or a size class.

TGTGCCAGCCTTGAAAATGCGTGGGCCGACGAGCAGTACTTC CASLENAWADEQYF TRBJ2-7 . . TRBV27
TGTGCCAGCAGCTTAGGGACAGGGCCAAGAGATACGCAGTATTTT CASSLGTGPRDTQYF TRBJ2-3 TRBD1 few TRBV7-9
TGTGCCAGCAGTGCGGCTAGCGGGAGGTACGAGCAGTACTTC CASSAASGRYEQYF TRBJ2-7 TRBD2 few TRBV6-1
TGTGCCAGCAGCCCCGTTAGGACTAGTGGAAAACCCGGGGAGCTGTTTTTT CASSPVRTSGKPGELFF TRBJ2-2 TRBD2 few TRBV6-1
TGTGCCAGCAGCTCGACCTCCTATAGCGGGAGGGCATTTGGTGAGCAGTTCTTC CASSSTSYSGRAFGEQFF TRBJ2-1 TRBD2 . TRBV7-3
TGTGCCAGCAGCCTCACAGGGGCTGCGAACACCGGGGAGCTGTTTTTT CASSLTGAANTGELFF TRBJ2-2 TRBD1 few TRBV27
TGTGCCAGCAGTGAAGGGTCAGGGGCCCAAGAGACCCAGTTCTTC CASSEGSGAQETQFF TRBJ2-1 . medium-sized TRBV6-1
TGTGCCAGCAGTGAATGGTCCACAGATACGCAGTATTTT CASSEWSTDTQYF TRBJ2-3 . few TRBV6-4
TGTGCCAGTGGCGGGGGGGGGGGAGAGCAGTATTTC CASGGGGGEQYF TRBJ2-4 TRBD2 . TRBV6-1
TGCGCCAGCAGCCAAGACACCCACAAGAGCTCCCAGTACTTC CASSQDTHKSSQYF TRBJ2-5 . few TRBV4-1
TGTGCCAGCAGTCTGGGGCAGACCGGGGAGCTGTTTTTT CASSLGQTGELFF TRBJ2-2 . . TRBV27
TGTGCCAGCAGTTACTCCCCCCCCGGCCCTATTAACTATGGCTACACCTTC CASSYSPPGPINYGYTF TRBJ1-2 . . TRBV6-6
TGTGCCAGCAGTTACTCCCAGATCCAAGAGACCCAGTACTTC CASSYSQIQETQYF TRBJ2-5 . few TRBV6-2/TRBV6-3
TGTGCCAGCAGTTTATCGGCTAGCGGCCTCAATGAGCAGTACTTC CASSLSASGLNEQYF TRBJ2-7 TRBD2 . TRBV27
TGTGCCAGCAGTTACTTTGCCGGGGCGGATACGCAGTATTTT CASSYFAGADTQYF TRBJ2-3 . many TRBV6-6
TGTGCCAGCAGACTTAGCGGGGGCTGGCGTGATACGCAGTATTTT CASRLSGGWRDTQYF TRBJ2-3 TRBD2 . TRBV6-1
TGTGCCAGCAGTTCCTATAGTGCAACTAATGAAAAACTGTTTTTT CASSSYSATNEKLFF TRBJ1-4 . . TRBV27
TGTGCCAGCAGCCGGGGCGGGAGAGACGAGCAGTACTTC CASSRGGRDEQYF TRBJ2-7 TRBD2 . TRBV5-3
TGTGCCAGCAGCCCCCGGGTAGGGGGAGTGGGCACCGGGGAGCTGTTTTTT CASSPRVGGVGTGELFF TRBJ2-2 . few TRBV7-3
TGTGCCAGCAGCTTAGGTTTAGGGCGAGAGACCCAGTACTTC CASSLGLGRETQYF TRBJ2-5 . few TRBV11-3
TGTGCCAGCAGTCCGTTCAGGAAAGGGGGCGAAGCTTTCTTT CASSPFRKGGEAFF TRBJ1-1 TRBD1 . TRBV6-1
TGTGCCAGCAGCTTCGACAGGGTAGGTGAGCAGTACTTC CASSFDRVGEQYF TRBJ2-7 TRBD1 . TRBV7-8
TGTGCCAGCAAGGGGACAGCCTCCCACGAGCAGTACTTC CASKGTASHEQYF TRBJ2-7 TRBD1 . TRBV25-1
TGCGCCAGCAGCCAAGCCCGGGACTGGGAGGGGGAGGCGCAGTATTTT CASSQARDWEGEAQYF TRBJ2-3 . . TRBV4-1
TGTGCCAGCAGCTTAGAGGAGGGGGCGGCGGGCTACACCTTC CASSLEEGAAGYTF TRBJ1-2 TRBD1 few TRBV7-2
TGTGCCAGCAAGGGCCCAGCGGGAGAAAATGAGCAGTTCTTC CASKGPAGENEQFF TRBJ2-1 TRBD2 medium-sized TRBV12-3/TRBV12-4
TGTGCCACCATATTACTATTCCTTTCTTCTCTCGACAATGAGCAGTTCTTC CATILLFLSSLDNEQFF TRBJ2-1 . . TRBV6-5
TGTGCCAGCGGGGTCTGGTTCGGGGGAGAGCGGACGAGCAGTACTTTT CASGVWFGGERTSSTF TRBJ2-1 . . TRBV7-2
TGCGCCAGCAGCCAACAGAAAGGGAACGAGCAGTTCTTC CASSQQKGNEQFF TRBJ2-1 . . TRBV4-1
TGTGCCAGCAGTTATCAGGGATGGAGCACAGATACGCAGTATTTT CASSYQGWSTDTQYF TRBJ2-3 . many TRBV6-9
TGTGCCAGCAGTCCCGCCGGGGGGAGCTCCTACGAGCAGTACTTC CASSPAGGSSYEQYF TRBJ2-7 TRBD2 many TRBV27
TGTGCCAGCAGCTGGACTAGCGGGGCGAGAAATACGCAGTATTTT CASSWTSGARNTQYF TRBJ2-3 TRBD2 . TRBV7-6
TGTGCCAGCGCTACAAGGGAAGTTGCTTACACTGAAGCTTTCTTT CASATREVAYTEAFF TRBJ1-1 . many TRBV6-1
TGTGCCAGCAGTTACTACGGACAGGCCTACGAGCAGTACTTC CASSYYGQAYEQYF TRBJ2-7 TRBD1 . TRBV6-6
TGTGCCAGCGGTAACCCCCGCGGGGGGAAAGATACGCAGTATTTT CASGNPRGGKDTQYF TRBJ2-3 TRBD2 . TRBV6-1
TGTGCCAGCAGCTCTAGCTCCTACGAGCAGTACTTC CASSSSSYEQYF TRBJ2-7 . . TRBV6-1
TGTGCCAGCAGCTTCCACAGGGGGCACGAGACCCAGTACTTC CASSFHRGHETQYF TRBJ2-5 TRBD1 few TRBV7-2
TGTGCCATCAGTGAGAGGATAGCGGGGGGGAACAACAATGAGCAGTTCTTC CAISERIAGGNNNEQFF TRBJ2-1 TRBD2 . TRBV10-3
TGTGCCAGCAAGGACACAGGACGGAACACTGAAGCTTTCTTT CASKDTGRNTEAFF TRBJ1-1 . many TRBV6-2/TRBV6-3
TGTGCCAGCAGCTCGCGGGGGGTCTACAATGAGCAGTTCTTC CASSSRGVYNEQFF TRBJ2-1 TRBD2 large TRBV7-2
TGTGCCAGCAGCTTAAGGTCGACTAGCGGGGGGGGGAATGAGCAGTACTTC CASSLRSTSGGGNEQYF TRBJ2-7 TRBD2 few TRBV7-3
TGTGTCAGCAGTTTAGCGGGACAGGGTTACAATGAGCAGTACTTC CVSSLAGQGYNEQYF TRBJ2-5 . . TRBV27
TGTGCCAGCAGTACGGGGGATTTGACAGATACGCAGTATTTT CASSTGDLTDTQYF TRBJ2-3 . . TRBV6-1
TGTGCCAGCAGTGGCCGAAAATGGACAGGCCTCTCCTACGAGCAGTACTTC CASSGRKWTGLSYEQYF TRBJ2-7 TRBD1 medium-sized TRBV25-1
TGTGCCAGCAGACCGGGGGGGAACGAGCAGTTCTTC CASRPGGNEQFF TRBJ2-1 TRBD2 few TRBV6-1
TGTGTCAGCAGTTCACGGACAGGACTGAACACTGAAGCTTTCTTT CVSSSRTGLNTEAFF TRBJ1-1 TRBD1 . TRBV6-8
TGTGCCAGCAGTTACTCGAACAGGGCCAATGGCTACACCTTC CASSYSNRANGYTF TRBJ1-2 . few TRBV6-6
TGTGCCAGCAGTGAAGGGGGGGGCTCCTACAATGAGCAGTACTTC CASSEGGGSYNEQYF TRBJ2-7 . many TRBV6-1
TGTGCCAGCAGTCGAGATGGGACTAGCGGCTACGAGCAGTACTTC CASSRDGTSGYEQYF TRBJ2-7 TRBD2 medium-sized TRBV27
TGTGCCAGCAGCTTCGCCGGGCCCAACTACGAGCAGTACTTC CASSFAGPNYEQYF TRBJ2-7 . many TRBV11-2
TGTGCCAGCAGTCTACAGGGGCGCGACGATGAGCAGTACTTT CASSLQGRDDEQYF TRBJ2-5 TRBD1 . TRBV6-1
TGTGCCAGCAGTCAAACCGGGCCAGGGACACGGCTCACCGTGCTGATCGGAAGAGCACACGTCTTT CASSQTGPGTRLTVLIGRAHVF TRBJ1-4 . . TRBV6-1
. CASSEGGTLETQYFGPGGRHGYTF TRBJ1-2 . once TRBV6-1
TGTGCCAGCAGCACCACTAGCGCGGGCTACGAGCAGTACTTC CASSTTSAGYEQYF TRBJ2-7 TRBD2 many TRBV7-8
TGTGCCAGCAGTTTGGCTAGCGGGAGTGCTACGCAGTATTTT CASSLASGSATQYF TRBJ2-3 TRBD2 many TRBV12-3/TRBV12-4
TGCGCCAGCAGTGAAAGTAGCGGGCTTATAGGCTCCGAGCAGTACTTC CASSESSGLIGSEQYF TRBJ2-7 TRBD2 medium-sized TRBV10-2
TGTGCCAGCAGTTCGGGACTCCTCCAGTACTTC CASSSGLLQYF TRBJ2-4 . many TRBV12-3/TRBV12-4